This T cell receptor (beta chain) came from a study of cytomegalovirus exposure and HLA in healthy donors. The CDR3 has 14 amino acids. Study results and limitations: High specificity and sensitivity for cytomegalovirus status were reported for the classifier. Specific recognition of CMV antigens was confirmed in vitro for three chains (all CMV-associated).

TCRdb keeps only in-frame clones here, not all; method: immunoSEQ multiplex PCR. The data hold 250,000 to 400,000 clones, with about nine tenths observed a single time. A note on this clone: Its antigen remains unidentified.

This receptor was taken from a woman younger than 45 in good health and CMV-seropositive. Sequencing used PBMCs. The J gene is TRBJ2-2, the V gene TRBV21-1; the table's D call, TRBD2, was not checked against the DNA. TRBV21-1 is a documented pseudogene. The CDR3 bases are TGTGCCAGCAGCAAGGGCAGTTCGGGATTTCGGCTGTTTTTT. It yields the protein CASSKGSSGFRLFF.